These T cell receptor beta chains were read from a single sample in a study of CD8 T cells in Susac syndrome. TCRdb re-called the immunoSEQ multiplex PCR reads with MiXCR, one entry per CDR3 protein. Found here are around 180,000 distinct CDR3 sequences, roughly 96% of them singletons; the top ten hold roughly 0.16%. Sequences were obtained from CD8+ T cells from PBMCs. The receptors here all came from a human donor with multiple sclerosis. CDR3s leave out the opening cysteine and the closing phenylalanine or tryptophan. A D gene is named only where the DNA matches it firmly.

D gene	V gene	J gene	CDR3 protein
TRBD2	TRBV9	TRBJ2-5	ASSRGGGMGETQY
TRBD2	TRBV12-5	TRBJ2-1	ASGFPLAGGLPEQF
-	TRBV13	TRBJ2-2	ASSLAPQGTGELF
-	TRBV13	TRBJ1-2	ASSPTTGGDGYT
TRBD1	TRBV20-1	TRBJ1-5	SAREDRGRRGSNQPQH
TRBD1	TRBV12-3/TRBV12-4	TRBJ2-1	ASSFGTGVSDEQF
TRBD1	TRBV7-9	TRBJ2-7	ASSPSDRVGEQY
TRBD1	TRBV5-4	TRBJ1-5	ASSGRQGLGQPQH
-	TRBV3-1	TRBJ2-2	ASSQGNSRFGGELF
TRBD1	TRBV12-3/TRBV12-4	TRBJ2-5	ASSQTGTGQETQY
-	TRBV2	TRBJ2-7	ASSEGTVKRELGDEQY
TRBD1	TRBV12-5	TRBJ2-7	ASGRDRAVYEQY
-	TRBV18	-	ASSPPTSLHQF